These T cell receptor beta chains were read from a single sample in a study of Graves' ophthalmopathy and Graves' hyperthyroidism. TCRdb called the multiplex PCR reads again in MiXCR, with one record for every CDR3 protein. In the table there are some 350,000 distinct CDR3 sequences, roughly 17% of which are singletons. What was sequenced was peripheral blood. All receptors derive from an adult woman with stable Graves' hyperthyroidism. Each CDR3 is given with its conserved first and last residue. D genes are given only for firm matches. Clone size is given for some rows only: seen once, a few or many times, or a class if the clone is expanded.

V	size	J	D	DNA	CDR3
TRBV7-6	-	TRBJ1-5	-	TGTGCCAGCAGCGAACGACCGCCTGTAGGCAATCAGCCCCAGCATTTT	CASSERPPVGNQPQHF
TRBV12-5	few	TRBJ1-2	-	TGTGTTAGTGGTTTGGTACGAGGTCCGGGGGCGCGCGATGGCTACACCTTC	CVSGLVRGPGARDGYTF
TRBV20-1	many	TRBJ2-7	-	TGCAGTGCTCATAGCGGAGACTACGAGCAGTACTTC	CSAHSGDYEQYF
TRBV5-5	many	TRBJ2-5	TRBD1	TGTGCCAGCAGCTTGGAGACAGGGTTAGGGACCCAGTACTTC	CASSLETGLGTQYF
TRBV28	many	TRBJ1-1	-	TGCGCCAGCAGCTCAGGGACCAGTAACACTGAAGCTTTCTTT	CASSSGTSNTEAFF
TRBV6-4	many	TRBJ2-7	TRBD2	TGTGCCAGTGGGGGGCCTCCAACTAGCGGGAGCTCCTACGAGCAGTACTTC	CASGGPPTSGSSYEQYF
TRBV2	-	TRBJ1-2	TRBD1	TGTGCCAGCGATCCAGGGACAGGGGAGGGCTACACCTTC	CASDPGTGEGYTF
TRBV18	many	TRBJ2-7	-	TGTGCCAGCTCATCTTCGCGGGCAGCCTACGAGCAGTACTTC	CASSSSRAAYEQYF
TRBV14	many	TRBJ1-1	-	TGTGCCAGCAGCCTCTTAACAGGGAACACTGAAGCTTTCTTT	CASSLLTGNTEAFF
TRBV7-2	many	TRBJ1-1	-	TGTGCCAGCAGCTTCGGGACAACCACTGAAGCTTTCTTT	CASSFGTTTEAFF
TRBV28	many	TRBJ1-5	-	TGTGCCAGCATCGGGGTGAATCAGCCCCAGCATTTT	CASIGVNQPQHF
TRBV12-3/TRBV12-4	many	TRBJ2-2	-	TGTGCCAGCAGCCCGTTTCCGGGCACCGGGGAGCTGTTTTTT	CASSPFPGTGELFF
TRBV28	many	TRBJ2-7	-	TGTGCCAGCGTGCCCGCCGGCTTGGGGACCTACGAGCAGTACTTC	CASVPAGLGTYEQYF
TRBV27	many	TRBJ2-5	-	TGTGCCAGCAGTTTTCGGGCAGGGGCCCCCCAAGAGACCCAGTACTTC	CASSFRAGAPQETQYF
TRBV7-9	many	TRBJ1-1	-	TGTGCCAGCAAGTGGGGGGGAGACACTGAAGCTTTCTTT	CASKWGGDTEAFF
TRBV28	many	TRBJ2-7	-	TGTGCCACCCTTGGTATGGGCTACGAGCAGTACTTC	CATLGMGYEQYF
TRBV12-3/TRBV12-4	-	TRBJ2-4	-	TGTGCCAGCAGTTTCCGTGGGGCGGGAAACATTCAGTACTTC	CASSFRGAGNIQYF
TRBV7-9	-	TRBJ1-2	TRBD1	TGTGCCAGCAGCCCAAGAACCGGGACAGGCTATGGCTACACCTTC	CASSPRTGTGYGYTF
TRBV20-1	many	TRBJ2-7	TRBD2	TGCAGTGCTATGCGGCTAGCGGGAGGCGAGCAGTACTTC	CSAMRLAGGEQYF
TRBV4-3	many	TRBJ2-5	-	TGCGCCAGCAGCCAAGGGACAGTCGAAGAGACCCAGTACTTC	CASSQGTVEETQYF
TRBV20-1	many	TRBJ2-5	TRBD2	TGCAGTGCTAGATTTCCCGGGACTAGCGGGAGGTGGGAGACCCAGTACTTC	CSARFPGTSGRWETQYF
TRBV6-2/TRBV6-3	many	TRBJ2-2	-	TGTGCCAGCAGTTATTATGCTAGCCTCTCCGGGGAGCTGTTTTTT	CASSYYASLSGELFF
TRBV5-1	many	TRBJ1-2	-	TGCGCCAGCAGCTTGGCTGGGCAAGCTAACTATGGCTACACCTTC	CASSLAGQANYGYTF
TRBV28	-	TRBJ2-7	TRBD2	TGTGCCAGCAGTATCCTAGCGGGAGGGCCCTACGAGCAGTACTTC	CASSILAGGPYEQYF